This T cell receptor beta chain was recorded in a study of cytomegalovirus exposure and HLA in healthy donors. Study-wide results and caveats: A later analysis by the authors found several of the most significant clusters apparently linked to common viral pathogens. Cytomegalovirus-associated TCR beta chains were listed, numbering some 180. The likely explanation for a cluster of highly shared sequence variants was sequencing artifact.

In its sample, this clone was seen once. Its antigen is still unknown. The PCR was carried out with 60 Vbeta primers and 13 Jbeta primers. The table came from immunoSEQ multiplex PCR; TCRdb's copy has only in-frame clones and leaves some out. The sample lists roughly 110,000 clones, around 73% occurring once. This clonotype was sampled from a woman younger than 45 in good health and CMV-seropositive. Material for sequencing was PBMCs.

The CDR3 nucleotides are TGTGCCAGCAGTAACGGAGACTACAATGAGCAGTTCTTC. Residues: CASSNGDYNEQFF. The chain links TRBV6-4 to TRBJ2-1; D not resolved. The CDR3 has 13 amino acids. The germline V gene has CDR1 MRHNA and CDR2 SNTAGT. With 5 bases removed from V and 3 bases from J, the gap between germline ends came to 8 bases.